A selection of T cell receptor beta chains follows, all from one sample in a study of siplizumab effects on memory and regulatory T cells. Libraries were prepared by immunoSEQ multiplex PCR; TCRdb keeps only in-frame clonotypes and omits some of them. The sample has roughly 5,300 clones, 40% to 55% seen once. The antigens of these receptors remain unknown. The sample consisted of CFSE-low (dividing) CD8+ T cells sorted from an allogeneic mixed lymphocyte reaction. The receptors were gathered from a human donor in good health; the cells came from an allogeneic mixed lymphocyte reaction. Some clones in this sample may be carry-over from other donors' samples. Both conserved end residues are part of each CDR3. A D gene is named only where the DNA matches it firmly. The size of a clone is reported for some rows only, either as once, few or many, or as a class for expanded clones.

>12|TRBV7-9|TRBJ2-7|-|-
TGTGCCCTTACGGGGGACAGCTACGAGCAGTACTTC
CALTGDSYEQYF
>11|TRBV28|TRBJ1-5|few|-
TGTGCCAGCAGCTACAATCAGCCCCAGCATTTT
CASSYNQPQHF
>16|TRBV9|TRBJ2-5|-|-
TGTGCCAGCAGCGTCGGGGGAGTAGCTCTCCAAGAGACCCAGTACTTC
CASSVGGVALQETQYF
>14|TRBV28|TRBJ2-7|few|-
TGTGCCAGCAGTTTGCCGGGAGATGCAAGCGAGCAGTACTTC
CASSLPGDASEQYF
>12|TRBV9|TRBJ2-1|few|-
TGTGCCAGCAGCGTAGCGGACAATGAGCAGTTCTTC
CASSVADNEQFF
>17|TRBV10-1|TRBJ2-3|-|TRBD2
TGCGCCAGCAGTGAAGCAAGGGCTAGCGGGCTCACAGATACGCAGTATTTT
CASSEARASGLTDTQYF
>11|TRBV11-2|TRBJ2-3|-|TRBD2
TGTGCCAGCACCTTTGGAGGGACTAGCGTTTTT
CASTFGGTSVF
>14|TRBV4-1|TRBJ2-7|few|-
TGCGCCAGCAGCCAAGTAGACGGTTACTACGAGCAGTACTTC
CASSQVDGYYEQYF
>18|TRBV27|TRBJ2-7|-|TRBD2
TGTGCCAGCAGTCCACAGGGGACTAGCGGGCCTCGGGTTGAGGAGCAGTACTTC
CASSPQGTSGPRVEEQYF
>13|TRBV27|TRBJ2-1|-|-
TGTGCCAGCAGCGAAGGAGGGGGGTATGAGCAGTTCTTC
CASSEGGGYEQFF
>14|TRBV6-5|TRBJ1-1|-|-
TGTGCCAGCAGTCCCGGCCAACCGAACACTGAAGCTTTCTTT
CASSPGQPNTEAFF
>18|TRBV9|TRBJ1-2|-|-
TGTGCCAGCAGCAATAGCCAAACCACCGGGGGGCGGAACTATGGCTACACCTTC
CASSNSQTTGGRNYGYTF